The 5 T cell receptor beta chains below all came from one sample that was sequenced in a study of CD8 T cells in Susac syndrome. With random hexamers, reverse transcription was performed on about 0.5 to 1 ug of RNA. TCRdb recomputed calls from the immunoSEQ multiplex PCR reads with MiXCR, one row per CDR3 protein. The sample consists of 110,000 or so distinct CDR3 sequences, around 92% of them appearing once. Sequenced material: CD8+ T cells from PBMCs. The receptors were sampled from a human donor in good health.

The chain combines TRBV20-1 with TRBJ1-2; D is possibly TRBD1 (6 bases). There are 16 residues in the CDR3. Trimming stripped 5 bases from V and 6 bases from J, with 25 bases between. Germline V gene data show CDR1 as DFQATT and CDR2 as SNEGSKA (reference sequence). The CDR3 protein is CSAGWTKTGGRNGYTF. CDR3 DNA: TGCAGTGCTGGTTGGACCAAAACCGGGGGCAGAAATGGCTACACCTTC.

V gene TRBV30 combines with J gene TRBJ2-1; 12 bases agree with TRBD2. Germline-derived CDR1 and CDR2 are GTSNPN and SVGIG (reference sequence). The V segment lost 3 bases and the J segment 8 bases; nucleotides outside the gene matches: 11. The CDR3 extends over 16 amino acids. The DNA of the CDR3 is TGTGCCTGGAGGAGGGGACTAGCGGGTAATTTCGATGAGCAGTTCTTC. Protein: CAWRRGLAGNFDEQFF.

CDR3 in amino acids: CASSLEIRGGHNEQFF. Here the CDR3 DNA reads TGTGCCAGCAGCTTGGAGATCAGGGGCGGCCACAATGAGCAGTTCTTC. The chain employs TRBV5-6 and TRBJ2-1; D might be TRBD1 (6 bases). Trimming stripped 0 bases from V and 5 bases from J, with 15 bases between. The CDR3 consists of 16 residues. CDR1 and CDR2 (germline): SGHDT, YYEEEE.

This CDR3 reads CASSPALHTPNIQYF. Written as DNA, the CDR3 is TGTGCCAGCAGCCCCGCGCTTCACACACCAAACATTCAGTACTTC. The rearrangement joins TRBV7-2 to TRBJ2-4, with D unresolved. CDR1 and CDR2 (germline): SGHTA, FQGNSA. Trimming took 5 bases from V and 6 from J, leaving 17 bases between them. The CDR3 spans 15 residues.

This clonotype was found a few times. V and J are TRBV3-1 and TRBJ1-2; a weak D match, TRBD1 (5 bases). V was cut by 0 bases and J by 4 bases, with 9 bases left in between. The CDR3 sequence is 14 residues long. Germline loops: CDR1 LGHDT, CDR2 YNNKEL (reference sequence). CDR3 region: CASSQETGRYGYTF. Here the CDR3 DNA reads TGTGCCAGCAGCCAAGAAACAGGCCGCTATGGCTACACCTTC.